This T cell receptor beta chain is from a study of identical twins. The germline V and J ends were trimmed by 6 bases and 4 bases, with 15 bases remaining between them. The CDR3 covers 13 residues. The V gene's germline CDR1 is DFQATT and CDR2 SNEGSKA (reference sequence). General study findings and limits: While abundant cord blood beta clonotypes carried fewer insertions, memory repertoires showed no such pattern.

This clonotype was picked up many times. Its matching antigen is unknown. Template switching added a universal primer site, and cDNA bore unique molecular identifiers. TCRdb re-derived calls from the 5' RACE reads in MiXCR, one entry per CDR3 protein. Of 250,000 or so distinct CDR3 sequences in the sample, 7% to 8.5% were seen once. The same sample was also studied in work on yellow fever vaccine responses in identical twins.

Material for sequencing was CD8+ T cells sorted from blood. V usage is TRBV20-1 and J usage is TRBJ1-1; a possible D gene is TRBD1 (6 bases). This TCR was recovered from a young woman in good health. The DNA for the CDR3 is TGCAGTGCCCGAGGGGGGTCGTTCACTGAAGCTTTCTTT. Its protein is CSARGGSFTEAFF.